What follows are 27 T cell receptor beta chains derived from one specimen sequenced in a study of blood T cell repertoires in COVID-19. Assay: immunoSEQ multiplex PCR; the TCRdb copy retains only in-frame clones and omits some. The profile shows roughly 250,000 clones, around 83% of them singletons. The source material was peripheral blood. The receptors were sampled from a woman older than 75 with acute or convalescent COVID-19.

The CDR3 region has the DNA TGTGCCAGCAGTTTAATTGCTAGCGGGGGGGCCAGTTACAATGAGCAGTTCTTC. Amino acid sequence: CASSLIASGGASYNEQFF. The J gene is TRBJ2-1, the V gene TRBV28, with 12 nucleotides matching TRBD2. The J segment lost 4 bases and the V segment lost 2 bases, leaving 9 bases of the junction unmatched. This CDR3 has 18 amino acids. Germline CDR1 MDHEN, CDR2 SYDVKM.

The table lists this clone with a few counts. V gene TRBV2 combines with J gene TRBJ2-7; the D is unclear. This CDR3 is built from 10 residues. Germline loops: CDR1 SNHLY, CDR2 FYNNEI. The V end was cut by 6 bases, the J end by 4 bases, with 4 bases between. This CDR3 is CASRQYEQYF. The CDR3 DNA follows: TGTGCCAGCAGACAATACGAGCAGTACTTC.

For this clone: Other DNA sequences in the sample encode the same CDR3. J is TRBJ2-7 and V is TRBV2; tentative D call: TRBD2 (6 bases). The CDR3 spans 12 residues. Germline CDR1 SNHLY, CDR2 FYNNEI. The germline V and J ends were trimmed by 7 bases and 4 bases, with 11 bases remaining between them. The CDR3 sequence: CASKEGPYEQYF. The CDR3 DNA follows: TGTGCCAGCAAGGAGGGACCGTACGAGCAGTACTTC.

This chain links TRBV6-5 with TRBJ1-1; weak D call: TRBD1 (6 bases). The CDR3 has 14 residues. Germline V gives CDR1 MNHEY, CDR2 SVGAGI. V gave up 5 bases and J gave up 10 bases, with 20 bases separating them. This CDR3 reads CASSRAGTKIGAFF. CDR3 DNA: TGTGCCAGCAGTCGGGCCGGGACAAAGATCGGAGCTTTCTTT.

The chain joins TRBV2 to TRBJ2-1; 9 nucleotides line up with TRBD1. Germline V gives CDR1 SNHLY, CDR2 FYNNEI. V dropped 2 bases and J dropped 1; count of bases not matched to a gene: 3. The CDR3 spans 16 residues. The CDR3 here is CASSEPQGASYNEQFF. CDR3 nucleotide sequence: TGTGCCAGCAGTGAACCACAGGGGGCTTCCTACAATGAGCAGTTCTTC.

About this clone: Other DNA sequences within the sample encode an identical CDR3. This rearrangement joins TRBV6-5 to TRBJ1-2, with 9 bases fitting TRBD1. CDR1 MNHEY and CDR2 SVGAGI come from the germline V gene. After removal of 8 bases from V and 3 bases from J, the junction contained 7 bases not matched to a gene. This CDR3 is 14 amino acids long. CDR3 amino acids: CASRRTGEDYGYTF. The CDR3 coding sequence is TGTGCCAGCCGACGGACAGGGGAGGACTATGGCTACACCTTC.

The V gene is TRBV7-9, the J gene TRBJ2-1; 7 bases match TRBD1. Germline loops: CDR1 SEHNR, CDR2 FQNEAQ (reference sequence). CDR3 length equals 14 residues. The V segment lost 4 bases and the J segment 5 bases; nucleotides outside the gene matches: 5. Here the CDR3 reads CASSSTGFDNEQFF. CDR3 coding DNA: TGTGCCAGCAGCTCGACAGGGTTCGACAATGAGCAGTTCTTC.

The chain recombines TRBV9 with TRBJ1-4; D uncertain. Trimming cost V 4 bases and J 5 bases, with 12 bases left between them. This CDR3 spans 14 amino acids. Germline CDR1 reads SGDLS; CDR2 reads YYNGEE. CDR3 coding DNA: TGTGCCAGCAGCCCCCCTGGCTTCAATGAAAAACTGTTTTTT. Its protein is CASSPPGFNEKLFF.

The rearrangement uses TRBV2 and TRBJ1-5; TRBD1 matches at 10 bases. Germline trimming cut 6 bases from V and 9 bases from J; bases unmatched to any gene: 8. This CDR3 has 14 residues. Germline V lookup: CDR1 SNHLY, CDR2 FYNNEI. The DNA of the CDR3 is TGTGCCAGCAGGGGGACAGGGGCCGCCGGGCCCCAGCATTTT. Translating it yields CASRGTGAAGPQHF. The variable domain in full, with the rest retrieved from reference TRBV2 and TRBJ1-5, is EPEVTQTPSHQVTQMGQEVILRCVPISNHLYFYWYRQILGQKVEFLVSFYNNEISEKSEIFDDQFSVERPDGSNFTLKIRSTKLEDSAMYFCASRGTGAAGPQHFGDGTRLSIL.

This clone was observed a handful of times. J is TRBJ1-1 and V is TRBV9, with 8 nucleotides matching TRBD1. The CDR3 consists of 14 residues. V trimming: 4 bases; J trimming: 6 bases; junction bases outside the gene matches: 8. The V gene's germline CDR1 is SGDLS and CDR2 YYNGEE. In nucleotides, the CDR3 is TGTGCCAGCAGCAGGGGACAGGCTGGCTCTGAAGCTTTCTTT. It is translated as CASSRGQAGSEAFF.

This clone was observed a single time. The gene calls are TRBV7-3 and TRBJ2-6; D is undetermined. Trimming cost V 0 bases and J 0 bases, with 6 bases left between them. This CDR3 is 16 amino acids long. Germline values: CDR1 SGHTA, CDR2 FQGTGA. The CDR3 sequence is CASSLTYGSGANVLTF. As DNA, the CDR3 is TGTGCCAGCAGCTTAACCTACGGCTCTGGGGCCAACGTCCTGACTTTC.

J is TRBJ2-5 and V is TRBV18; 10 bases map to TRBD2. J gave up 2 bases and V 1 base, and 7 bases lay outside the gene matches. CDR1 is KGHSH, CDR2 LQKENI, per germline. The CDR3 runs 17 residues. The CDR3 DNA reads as TGTGCCAGCTCACCACTAGCGGGGGGCCTCTTTCAAGAGACCCAGTACTTC. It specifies CASSPLAGGLFQETQYF.

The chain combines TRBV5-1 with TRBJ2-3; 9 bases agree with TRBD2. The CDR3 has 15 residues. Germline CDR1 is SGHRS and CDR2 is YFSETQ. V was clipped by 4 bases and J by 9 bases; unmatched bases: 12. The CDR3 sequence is CASSPGGTSLLTQYF. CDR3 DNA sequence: TGCGCCAGCAGCCCAGGGGGGACTAGCTTGTTGACGCAGTATTTT.

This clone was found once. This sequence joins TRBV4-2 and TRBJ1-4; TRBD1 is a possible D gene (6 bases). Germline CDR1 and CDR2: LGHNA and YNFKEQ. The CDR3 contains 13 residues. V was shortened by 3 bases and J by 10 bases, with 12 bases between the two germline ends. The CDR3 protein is CASSQGALGKLFF. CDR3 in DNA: TGTGCCAGCAGCCAGGGGGCACTGGGAAAACTGTTTTTT.

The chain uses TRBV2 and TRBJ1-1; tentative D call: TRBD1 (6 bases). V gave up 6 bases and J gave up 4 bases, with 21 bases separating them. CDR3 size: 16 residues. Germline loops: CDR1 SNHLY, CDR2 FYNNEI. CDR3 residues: CASSQLALTGITEAFF. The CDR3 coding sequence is TGTGCCAGCAGCCAGTTAGCCCTTACAGGGATCACTGAAGCTTTCTTT. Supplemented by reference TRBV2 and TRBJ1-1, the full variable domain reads EPEVTQTPSHQVTQMGQEVILRCVPISNHLYFYWYRQILGQKVEFLVSFYNNEISEKSEIFDDQFSVERPDGSNFTLKIRSTKLEDSAMYFCASSQLALTGITEAFFGQGTRLTVV.

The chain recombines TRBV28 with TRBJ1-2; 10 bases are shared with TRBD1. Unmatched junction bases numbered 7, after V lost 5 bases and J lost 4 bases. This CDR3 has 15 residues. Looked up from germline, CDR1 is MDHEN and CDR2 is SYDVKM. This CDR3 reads CASSPGTGALYGYTF. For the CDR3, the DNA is TGTGCCAGCAGTCCAGGGACAGGGGCGCTCTATGGCTACACCTTC.

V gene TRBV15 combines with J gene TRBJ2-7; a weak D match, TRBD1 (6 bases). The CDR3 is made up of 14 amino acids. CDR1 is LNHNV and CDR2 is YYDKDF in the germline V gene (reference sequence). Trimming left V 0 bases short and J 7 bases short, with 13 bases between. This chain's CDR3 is CATSRDRGPTEQYF. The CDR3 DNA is TGTGCCACCAGCAGAGACAGGGGCCCCACTGAGCAGTACTTC.

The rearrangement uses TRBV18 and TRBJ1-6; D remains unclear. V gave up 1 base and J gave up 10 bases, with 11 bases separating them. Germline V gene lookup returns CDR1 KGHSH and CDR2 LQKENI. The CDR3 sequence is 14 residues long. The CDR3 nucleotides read TGTGCCAGCTCACCACGGCGGGCGGACTCACCCCTCCACTTT. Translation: CASSPRRADSPLHF. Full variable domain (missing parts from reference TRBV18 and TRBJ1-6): NAGVMQNPRHLVRRRGQEARLRCSPMKGHSHVYWYRQLPEEGLKFMVYLQKENIIDESGMPKERFSAEFPKEGPSILRIQQVVRGDSAAYFCASSPRRADSPLHFGNGTRLTVT.

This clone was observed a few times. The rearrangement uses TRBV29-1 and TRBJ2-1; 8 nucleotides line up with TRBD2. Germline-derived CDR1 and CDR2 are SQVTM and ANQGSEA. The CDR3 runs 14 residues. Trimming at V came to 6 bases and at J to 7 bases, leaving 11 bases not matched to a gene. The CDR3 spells CSVAPGRGENEQFF. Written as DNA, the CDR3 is TGCAGCGTCGCACCAGGGCGGGGGGAAAATGAGCAGTTCTTC.

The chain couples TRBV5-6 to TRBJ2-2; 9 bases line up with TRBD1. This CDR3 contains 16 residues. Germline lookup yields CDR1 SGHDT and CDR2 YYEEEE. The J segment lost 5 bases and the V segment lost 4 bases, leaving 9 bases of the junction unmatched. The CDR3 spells CASSLPGQGMTGELFF. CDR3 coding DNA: TGTGCCAGCAGCCTCCCGGGACAGGGAATGACCGGGGAGCTGTTTTTT. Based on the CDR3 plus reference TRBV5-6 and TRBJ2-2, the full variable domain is DAGVTQSPTHLIKTRGQQVTLRCSPKSGHDTVSWYQQALGQGPQFIFQYYEEEERQRGNFPDRFSGHQFPNYSSELNVNALLLGDSALYLCASSLPGQGMTGELFFGEGSRLTVL.

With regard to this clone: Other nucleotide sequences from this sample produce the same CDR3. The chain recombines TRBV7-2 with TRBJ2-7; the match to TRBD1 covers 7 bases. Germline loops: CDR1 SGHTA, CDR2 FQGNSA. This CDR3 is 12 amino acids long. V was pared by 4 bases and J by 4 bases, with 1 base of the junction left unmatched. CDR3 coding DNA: TGTGCCAGCAGCTCGACAGGGTACGAGCAGTACTTC. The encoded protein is CASSSTGYEQYF.

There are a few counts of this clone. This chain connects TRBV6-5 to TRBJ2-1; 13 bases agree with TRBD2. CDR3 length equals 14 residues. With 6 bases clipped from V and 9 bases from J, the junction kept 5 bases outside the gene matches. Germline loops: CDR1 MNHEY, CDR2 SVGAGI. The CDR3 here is CASRLAGGLTEQFF. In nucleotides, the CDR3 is TGTGCCAGCAGACTAGCGGGGGGGCTCACTGAGCAGTTCTTC.

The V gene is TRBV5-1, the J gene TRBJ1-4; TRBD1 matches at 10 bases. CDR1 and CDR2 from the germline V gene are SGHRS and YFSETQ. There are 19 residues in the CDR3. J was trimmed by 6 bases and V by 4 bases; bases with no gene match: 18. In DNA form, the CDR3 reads TGCGCCAGCAGCAACGCCCGGGACAGGGGTATAAGGTTAGATGAAAAACTGTTTTTT. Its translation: CASSNARDRGIRLDEKLFF. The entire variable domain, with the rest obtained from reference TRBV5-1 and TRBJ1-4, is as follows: KAGVTQTPRYLIKTRGQQVTLSCSPISGHRSVSWYQQTPGQGLQFLFEYFSETQRNKGNFPGRFSGRQFSNSRSEMNVSTLELGDSALYLCASSNARDRGIRLDEKLFFGSGTQLSVL.

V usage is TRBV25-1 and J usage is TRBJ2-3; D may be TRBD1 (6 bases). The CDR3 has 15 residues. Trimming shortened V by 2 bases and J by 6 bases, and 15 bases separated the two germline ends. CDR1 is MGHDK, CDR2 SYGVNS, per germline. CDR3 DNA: TGTGCCAGCAGTGAACTCACTCAGGGGATGGATACGCAGTATTTT. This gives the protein CASSELTQGMDTQYF. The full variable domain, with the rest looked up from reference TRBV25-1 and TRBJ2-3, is EADIYQTPRYLVIGTGKKITLECSQTMGHDKMYWYQQDPGMELHLIHYSYGVNSTEKGDLSSESTVSRIRTEHFPLTLESARPSHTSQYLCASSELTQGMDTQYFGPGTRLTVL.

In DNA form, the CDR3 reads TGTGCTAGTGGTTTGGAAGAGGGCTCCTACGAGCAGTACTTC. As protein: CASGLEEGSYEQYF. This chain joins TRBV12-5 and TRBJ2-7; D might be TRBD2 (5 bases). Germline V gives CDR1 LGHNT, CDR2 FRNRAP. The CDR3 consists of 14 residues. V lost 1 base to trimming and J lost 0 bases, with 7 bases between them.

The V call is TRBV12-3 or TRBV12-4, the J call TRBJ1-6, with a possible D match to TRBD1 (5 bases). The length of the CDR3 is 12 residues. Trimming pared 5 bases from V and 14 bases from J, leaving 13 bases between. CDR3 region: CASSRQWLALHF. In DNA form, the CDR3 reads TGTGCCAGCAGTCGACAGTGGTTGGCCCTCCACTTT.

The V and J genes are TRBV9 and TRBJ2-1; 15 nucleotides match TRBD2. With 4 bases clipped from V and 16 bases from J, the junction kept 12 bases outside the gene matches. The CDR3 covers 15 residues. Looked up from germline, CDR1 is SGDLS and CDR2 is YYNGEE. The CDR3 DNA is TGTGCCAGCAGCCCTCGGACTAGCGGGGGGGAATACCTCTTCTTC. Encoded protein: CASSPRTSGGEYLFF. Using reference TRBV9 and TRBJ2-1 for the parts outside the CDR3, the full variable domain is DSGVTQTPKHLITATGQRVTLRCSPRSGDLSVYWYQQSLDQGLQFLIQYYNGEERAKGNILERFSAQQFPDLHSELNLSSLELGDSALYFCASSPRTSGGEYLFFGPGTRLTVL.